This TCR beta chain was recovered during a study of tumor-infiltrating lymphocytes in primary liver carcinoma. Study outcomes and limitations: Tumor-adjacent and tumor-blood pairs showed less overlap than tumor region pairs. Detection in all five tumor regions applied to only about 7-25% of top clones.

Starting material for RNA and DNA co-extraction consisted of roughly 19-34 mg of unsorted bulk tissue. Primary liver carcinoma in the patients was surgically resected. Tumor samples uniformly had over 75% viable tumor cells. Germline CDR1 SQVTM, CDR2 ANQGSEA. This CDR3 comprises 14 residues. On this clonotype: What it recognizes is unknown. In this CDR3 the conserved last residue, phenylalanine or tryptophan, is missing, so a read error is likely.

Starting from 500 ng of total RNA, TCR beta cDNA was produced with a primer in the constant region. ARM-PCR was slightly modified, and three nested multiplex PCR rounds with it gave rise to the TCR beta libraries. TRBV1-TRBV30 forward primers paired with a C-beta reverse primer drove the first two PCR rounds, 10 cycles each. One entry per CDR3 protein, called by TCRdb with MiXCR from the multiplex PCR reads. The sample contains roughly 45,000 distinct CDR3 sequences, about two thirds of which appear only once. Sequencing used liver tumor tissue from sampling region 5. As to subset: tumor region T5, tumor centre. V is TRBV29-1 and J is TRBJ2-3; 8 positions agree with TRBD2. The clonotype was recovered from a man aged 35-49 years with primary liver carcinoma and hepatitis B virus infection. CDR3 loop: CSVSGGSVGDTQYS. CDR3 nucleotides: TGCAGTGTTTCGGGAGGGTCGGTGGGAGATACGCAGTATTCT.